This record looks at one T cell receptor beta chain sequence and its context. This clonotype has more than one count but fewer than ten. No cognate antigen has been identified for it. No much larger clonotype is one base removed from it; base qualities were not supplied. Libraries came from RACE. Sequencing relied on a NextSeq 500. During library preparation, unique molecular identifiers were attached to individual cDNA molecules so that TCRs could be counted quantitatively and reproducibly. From each blood RNA sample, both TCR alpha and TCR beta chains were sequenced. As for the original processing: A median of roughly 100,000 TCRs per sample was observed, with a range of about 23,224 to 700,000. The Decombinator software suite was used to annotate the V, J and CDR3 of the TCR reads. For the PS versus PT1 abundance plots, all samples were subsampled to the same number of TCRs (28,000). TCRs were defined as expanded if absent before sensitization and observed at least eight times at the 2-week time point. Starting from the raw public reads, TCRdb applied fastp trimming at Q25, assembled clones with MiXCR and retained in-frame beta chains. Rows with a matching CDR3 protein are joined into one entry that keeps the most common DNA and genes. The V and J calls reflect TCRdb's pipeline rather than the authors' work. The sample includes more than 100,000 distinct CDR3 sequences, with less than 15% observed a single time. Clones ranked in the top ten supply approximately 2.6% of the sample.

The data stem from a study of human T cells and chemical hapten exposure listed by TCRdb under 2021. In the study overall: For sensitization, 2% DPC in acetone was applied to a roughly 2 cm by roughly 2 cm area of upper inner arm skin. Throughout the approximately 26-week study period, patients were also given weekly therapeutic DPC doses on the scalp. Patch testing was done on the upper back using Finn chambers containing 0.01% DPC, and results were scored after 6 days according to International Contact Dermatitis Research Group standards. Most of the patients in the cohort were female, and the cohort covered alopecia areata with under or over 50% scalp involvement, alopecia totalis and alopecia universalis. Libraries were pooled for sequencing, and per-sample TCR yields varied mainly because of small differences in library volumes within the pool. In alopecia patients, the study followed how the peripheral blood TCR repertoire changed in vivo over primary and secondary sensitization to diphenylcyclopropenone (DPC), a hapten. Patient blood was sampled pre-sensitization (week 0) and at 2, 6 and about 24 weeks after DPC sensitization. For TCR sequencing, blood came from about 28 alopecia patients at anywhere from one to four time points (pre-sensitization, 2, 6 and 24 weeks). Summary of the overall study and its limitations: Expanded TCRs formed significantly more large CDR3 similarity clusters than pre-sensitization or healthy control sets, consistent with antigen-driven responses. DPC sensitization did not change the number of TCRs with a frequency above 1 in 1000, and there was no evidence of changes in global repertoire structure. The number of PT1 expanded TCRs positively correlated with patch test score, significant at thresholds 8, 16 and 32 but not 4. Because every patient had alopecia, a presumed autoimmune disease, the patients' immune response might differ from that of healthy individuals. Repeated subsampling changed both the strength of the expansion versus patch-test correlation and the threshold at which that correlation became significant.

Read against the paper, the sample's time point label means: pre-sensitization, week 0. The treatment or condition label here, explained by the study, means: therapeutic diphenylcyclopropenone sensitization with weekly scalp DPC. Blood at each patch-test visit was drawn before the patch test was applied. Patients were considered eligible if aged 18 to 70, diagnosed with alopecia and deemed suitable for DPC therapy, and patients were excluded if pregnant. Unfractionated whole blood was collected in Tempus Blood RNA tubes, and total RNA was extracted from that blood. Deletion took 1 base off V and 7 bases off J, with a span of 8 bases between the germline ends. The germline V gene yields MGHRA for CDR1 and YSYEKL for CDR2. The CDR3 starts with the cysteine, ends with the phenylalanine, and has 13 residues. Only CDR3 DNA is held: 39 bases, read in frame from base 1.

Here the chain combines TRBV4-1 and TRBJ1-5; D gene: possibly TRBD1, on 6 matching bases. The TCR originated in a woman aged 18-29 years with alopecia areata. Some clones in this sample may be carry-over from other donors' samples. This sample comprised whole blood, obtained in connection with sensitization to the hapten diphenylcyclopropenone (DPC). The CDR3 region: CASSQAQGQPQHF. The DNA is TGCGCCAGCAGCCAAGCCCAGGGGCAGCCCCAGCATTTT.